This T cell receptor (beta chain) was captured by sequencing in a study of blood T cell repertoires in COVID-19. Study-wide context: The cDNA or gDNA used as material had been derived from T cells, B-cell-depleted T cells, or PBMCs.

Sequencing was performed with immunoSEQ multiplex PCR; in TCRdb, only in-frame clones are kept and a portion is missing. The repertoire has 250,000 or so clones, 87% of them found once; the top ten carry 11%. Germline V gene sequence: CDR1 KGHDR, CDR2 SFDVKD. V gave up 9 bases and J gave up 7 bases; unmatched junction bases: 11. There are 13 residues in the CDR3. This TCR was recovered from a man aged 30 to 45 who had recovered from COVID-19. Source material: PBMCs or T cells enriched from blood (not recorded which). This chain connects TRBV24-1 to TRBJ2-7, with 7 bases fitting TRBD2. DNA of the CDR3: TGTGCCACCTCGGCGGGAGCAGTGTGGGAGCAGTACTTC. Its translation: CATSAGAVWEQYF.